A single sample gave rise to the 25 T cell receptor beta chains below, sequenced in a study of blood T cell repertoires in COVID-19 (dated by TCRdb to 2019 to 2021). Library generation was performed with the immunoSEQ multiplex PCR assay. TCRdb mirrors the immuneACCESS table, restricted to in-frame sequences. Some clones are absent from its copies; in checked studies, under half trace to an unresolved V gene, and the reason for the others is unknown. This sample gives 60,000 or so clones in total; roughly four fifths of them show up just once. The biggest ten clones account for approximately 6.4% of the sample. The material sequenced was peripheral blood. These receptors all stem from a woman between 50 and 59 years old with active or convalescent COVID-19.

The chain combines TRBV4-3 with TRBJ1-2; 8 positions agree with TRBD1. V dropped 1 base and J dropped 3; count of bases not matched to a gene: 10. The CDR3 spans 17 residues. Germline assignment: CDR1 LGHNA and CDR2 YSLEER. CDR3: CASSQGSIRGLDYGYTF. The DNA for the CDR3 is TGCGCCAGCAGCCAAGGAAGTATCAGGGGGCTAGACTATGGCTACACCTTC.

V and J are TRBV10-3 and TRBJ2-7, with 7 bases matching TRBD1. The junction had 11 bases not matched to a gene; V was cut back by 6 bases and J by 3 bases. Germline assignment: CDR1 ENHRY and CDR2 SYGVKD. The CDR3 runs to 15 residues. CDR3 amino acids: CAISLGDRGYYEQYF. Here the CDR3 DNA reads TGTGCCATCAGCCTGGGGGACAGAGGGTACTACGAGCAGTACTTC.

CDR3 sequence: CASRPFRAGFHEQYF. CDR3 in DNA: TGTGCCAGCAGACCGTTCAGGGCAGGGTTTCACGAGCAGTACTTC. This sequence joins TRBV7-9 and TRBJ2-7, with a weak D call TRBD1 (5 bases). The V gene lost 6 bases and the J gene lost 5 bases, with 20 bases spanning the gap. Looked up from germline, CDR1 is SEHNR and CDR2 is FQNEAQ (reference sequence). This CDR3 spans 15 amino acids.

The DNA for the CDR3 is TGTGCCAGCAGCCGACTAGGGCCCCCAGATACGCAGTATTTT. It specifies CASSRLGPPDTQYF. J is TRBJ2-3 and V is TRBV11-2, with D maybe TRBD2 (6 bases). This CDR3 is 14 amino acids long. Germline CDR1 is SGHAT and CDR2 is FQNNGV. V gave up 5 bases and J gave up 4 bases, with 13 bases separating them.

This chain joins TRBV18 and TRBJ2-1; a weak D match, TRBD1 (8 bases). In germline, CDR1 is KGHSH, CDR2 LQKENI. This CDR3 is built from 16 residues. V was trimmed by 6 bases and J by 7 bases, leaving 22 bases between them. Written as DNA, the CDR3 is TGTGCCAGCTCTCCCCGACAGGGGAGGGAGTCGAATGAGCAGTTCTTC. It is translated as CASSPRQGRESNEQFF.

The chain has TRBV11-2 and TRBJ2-7; 8 bases line up with TRBD1. The length of the CDR3 is 13 residues. The trim removed 3 bases at V and 3 bases at J, leaving 1 base unmatched. The V gene's germline CDR1 is SGHAT and CDR2 FQNNGV. The CDR3 is CASSFDRGYEQYF. The CDR3 DNA reads as TGTGCCAGCAGCTTCGACAGGGGCTACGAGCAGTACTTC.

The DNA for the CDR3 is TGCAGCGTTGGCGGAGCAGGGCCTAATGAAAAACTGTTTTTT. Its protein is CSVGGAGPNEKLFF. The rearrangement uses TRBV29-1 and TRBJ1-4, with D possibly being TRBD1 (5 bases). Deletions cut 4 bases from V and 3 bases from J, with 12 bases between. Germline V CDR1 and CDR2: SQVTM, ANQGSEA. The CDR3 extends over 14 amino acids.

V and J are TRBV4-3 and TRBJ2-3, with 14 bases lining up with TRBD2. Germline trimming cut 4 bases from V and 6 bases from J; bases unmatched to any gene: 9. This CDR3 spans 17 amino acids. Germline V CDR1 and CDR2: LGHNA, YSLEER. CDR3 sequence (DNA): TGCGCCAGCAGCCCCGGGACTAGCGGGAGTGCACATGATACGCAGTATTTT. Its protein product is CASSPGTSGSAHDTQYF.

The chain combines TRBV25-1 with TRBJ2-3; 9 bases are a match to TRBD2. V was pared by 11 bases and J by 1 base, with 19 bases of the junction left unmatched. This CDR3 has 18 residues. Germline V lookup: CDR1 MGHDK, CDR2 SYGVNS. DNA for the CDR3: TGTGCCTGCCCCATGATGACTAGCGGCCTACAATGCACAGATACGCAGTATTTT. This encodes CACPMMTSGLQCTDTQYF.

This rearrangement joins TRBV5-1 to TRBJ2-3, with 7 nucleotides matching TRBD1. This CDR3 is 15 amino acids long. Germline CDR1 and CDR2: SGHRS and YFSETQ. J was trimmed by 0 bases and V by 5 bases; bases with no gene match: 6. This CDR3 reads CASRPGQVSTDTQYF. The CDR3 nucleotides are TGCGCCAGCAGGCCCGGACAGGTTAGCACAGATACGCAGTATTTT.

The chain joins TRBV7-2 to TRBJ2-3; 7 bases line up with TRBD2. The CDR3 runs to 14 residues. Germline V gene lookup returns CDR1 SGHTA and CDR2 FQGNSA. V lost 7 bases, J lost 5 bases, and 9 bases stayed unmatched. CDR3 in amino acids: CASTQRAGRDTQYF. CDR3 DNA sequence: TGTGCCAGCACCCAGAGAGCGGGAAGAGATACGCAGTATTTT.

The CDR3 bases are TGTGCCAGCACCCCACCCCTCGGAGATACGCAGTATTTT. Translation: CASTPPLGDTQYF. The chain is built from TRBV6-2 or TRBV6-3 and TRBJ2-3; the D is unclear. V lost 7 bases, J lost 5 bases, and 13 bases lay in between. The V gene's germline CDR1 is MNHEY and CDR2 SVGEGT. The CDR3 contains 13 residues.

This rearrangement joins TRBV25-1 to TRBJ1-3, with D hard to call. V was pared by 4 bases and J by 0 bases, with 4 bases between. The length of the CDR3 is 13 residues. Germline V lookup: CDR1 MGHDK, CDR2 SYGVNS. This chain's CDR3 is CASSVSSGNTIYF. CDR3 sequence (DNA): TGTGCCAGCAGTGTGAGCTCTGGAAACACCATATATTTT.

Concerning this clone: Here the CDR3 omits its conserved ending phenylalanine or tryptophan, so a read error is the likely source. The DNA is omitted, as the CDR3 cannot be located on it reliably, and the CDR3 follows TCRdb's listing. This chain uses TRBV7-2 with TRBJ2-3; TRBD1, the table's D call, lacks a check against the DNA. The CDR3 length equals 13 residues, ends included. CDR1 and CDR2 from the germline V gene are SGHTA and FQGNSA. The CDR3 sequence is CASSTNPGQALWV.

Only one count was recorded for this clone. The V and J genes are TRBV18 and TRBJ1-1; 8 positions match TRBD1. CDR1 is KGHSH and CDR2 is LQKENI in the germline V gene. V shed 5 bases, J shed 5 bases, and the junction held 10 bases outside the gene matches. The CDR3 extends over 15 amino acids. CDR3 protein: CASSDATGGVTEAFF. CDR3 DNA sequence: TGTGCCAGCTCAGACGCCACAGGGGGGGTTACTGAAGCTTTCTTT.

The chain links TRBV5-6 to TRBJ1-6; 7 nucleotides match TRBD1. Germline V gives CDR1 SGHDT, CDR2 YYEEEE. The CDR3 is 16 residues long. Losses at the gene ends were 4 bases for V and 7 bases for J; bases not matched to a gene: 11. This chain's CDR3 is CASSLQQGHLNSPLHF. In nucleotides, the CDR3 is TGTGCCAGCAGCCTACAACAGGGGCATCTCAATTCACCCCTCCACTTT.

The V and J genes are TRBV7-2 and TRBJ1-2; 7 nucleotides line up with TRBD1. The CDR3 covers 13 residues. Germline V gene sequence: CDR1 SGHTA, CDR2 FQGNSA. With V trimmed by 5 bases and J by 4 bases, 4 bases remained unmatched. The CDR3 loop reads CASSRDSLYGYTF. The CDR3 DNA sequence: TGTGCCAGCAGCCGGGACAGCCTCTATGGCTACACCTTC. The full variable domain, its missing parts supplied by reference TRBV7-2 and TRBJ1-2, is GAGVSQSPSNKVTEKGKDVELRCDPISGHTALYWYRQSLGQGLEFLIYFQGNSAPDKSGLPSDRFSAERTGGSVSTLTIQRTQQEDSAVYLCASSRDSLYGYTFGSGTRLTVV.

The chain links TRBV5-4 to TRBJ2-1, with TRBD2 identical over 12 bases. The CDR3 is 16 residues long. J was trimmed by 5 bases and V by 4 bases; bases with no gene match: 7. Germline values: CDR1 SGHNT, CDR2 YYREEE (reference sequence). The DNA of the CDR3 is TGTGCCAGCAGCGCTTCTAGCGGGAGGGGCCACAATGAGCAGTTCTTC. Its translation is CASSASSGRGHNEQFF.

This chain links TRBV5-1 with TRBJ2-1, with 7 bases identical to TRBD1. Germline trimming cut 0 bases from V and 9 bases from J; bases unmatched to any gene: 6. The CDR3 totals 14 residues. The germline CDR1 and CDR2 sequences are SGHRS and YFSETQ. The CDR3: CASSLEGGRGEQFF. The CDR3 nucleotides are TGCGCCAGCAGCTTGGAAGGGGGCCGAGGTGAGCAGTTCTTC.

J is TRBJ1-2 and V is TRBV7-8, with D perhaps TRBD1 (6 bases). Germline V gene sequence: CDR1 SGHVS, CDR2 FQNEAQ. Trimming took 10 bases from V and 8 from J, leaving 20 bases between them. The CDR3 is 13 amino acids. The CDR3 reads CAISGQVPFGYTF. CDR3 DNA sequence: TGTGCCATCTCGGGACAAGTCCCATTCGGCTACACCTTC.

This clone has just one count. The genes are TRBV7-2 and TRBJ1-1; D is uncertain. The CDR3 extends over 13 amino acids. Per germline, CDR1 SGHTA and CDR2 FQGNSA. Trimming shortened V by 4 bases and J by 4 bases, and 10 bases separated the two germline ends. CDR3 protein: CASSSYSSTEAFF. CDR3 sequence (DNA): TGTGCCAGCAGCTCCTATTCGAGCACTGAAGCTTTCTTT.

Only one count was recorded for this clone. V usage is TRBV12-3 or TRBV12-4 and J usage is TRBJ1-2, with D unresolved. The CDR3 extends over 13 amino acids. Trimming took off 4 bases at V and 7 bases at J, with 13 bases between the two ends. The CDR3 coding sequence is TGTGCCAGCAGTTGGAGGATTTGGGGTGGCTACACCTTC. As protein: CASSWRIWGGYTF.

The chain is built from TRBV3-1 (or the pseudogene TRBV3-2) and TRBJ2-3, with 9 nucleotides matching TRBD2. The V and J ends lost 4 bases and 4 bases, in that order; junction bases with no gene match: 6. Germline V gene sequence: CDR1 LGHDT, CDR2 YNNKEL (reference sequence). The CDR3 consists of 15 residues. The CDR3 region is CASSRGGVRADTQYF. The CDR3, as DNA: TGTGCCAGCAGCCGCGGGGGGGTAAGGGCAGATACGCAGTATTTT.

In this sample, this clone turned up once. The genes are TRBV7-6 and TRBJ1-5; TRBD1 might be the D (6 bases). Germline loops: CDR1 SGHVS, CDR2 FNYEAQ. V dropped 5 bases and J dropped 0 bases, with 11 bases sitting between them. The CDR3 extends over 15 amino acids. The CDR3 DNA reads as TGTGCCAGCAGCCCGACAGGACATAGCAATCAGCCCCAGCATTTT. Translating it yields CASSPTGHSNQPQHF.

This clone occurred once. V and J are TRBV6-1 and TRBJ2-7, with TRBD2 identical over 7 bases. The V gene end was trimmed by 5 bases and the J gene end by 9 bases; junction bases not matched to a gene: 4. CDR3 length equals 11 residues. Germline-derived CDR1 and CDR2 are MNHNS and SASEGT. CDR3 region: CASSWEGSQYF. The CDR3 nucleotides are TGTGCCAGCAGTTGGGAGGGTTCGCAGTACTTC.